What follows describes a single T cell receptor beta chain. Germline V gives CDR1 MNHEY, CDR2 SVGAGI. The CDR3 has 16 amino acids. Unmatched junction bases numbered 8, after V lost 1 base and J lost 2 bases. This specimen comes from a study of T-cell reconstitution after alpha-beta-depleted transplantation in children. Unique molecular identifiers featured in how the TCRbeta library was prepared. One entry per CDR3 protein results from TCRdb running MiXCR on the PCR reads. The repertoire has hundreds of thousands of distinct CDR3 sequences, 8% to 10% of them found once; the top ten carry about 6%. The chain uses TRBV6-5 and TRBJ2-7, with TRBD1 matching over 7 bases. The sequence derives from a human donor who donated a stem cell graft to a child with acute lymphoblastic leukemia. Sample: PBMCs from the stem cell graft donor, taken from the stem cell graft. The DNA for the CDR3 is TGTGCCAGCAGTTACTTTTGGAGACAGGGCGCCTACGAGCAGTACTTC. Translating gives CASSYFWRQGAYEQYF.